This T cell receptor beta chain appears in the sequencing data of a study of T cell responses to AZD1222 COVID-19 vaccine. Whole-study context: Second-dose intervals near 4 or 12 weeks were combined. Study conclusions and caveats: With dominance at 160-218 and 743-854, vaccine-associated CD4 TCRs spanned spike. Baseline seropositivity occurred in only a handful of AZD1222 recipients. Once two AZD1222 doses were given, Spike-specific TCR breadth and depth went up.

Clones were read by immunoSEQ multiplex PCR, and TCRdb kept only the in-frame ones, dropping some. The data show over 90,000 clones, 70% to 90% seen once. CDR3 length: 16 residues. Germline CDR1 reads SQVTM; CDR2 reads ANQGSEA. V was pared by 4 bases and J by 4 bases, with 11 bases of the junction left unmatched. Turning to this clone: Its antigen is unidentified.

Specimen: peripheral blood, collected on day 0 of AZD1222 vaccination. The chain is built from TRBV29-1 and TRBJ1-3, with 9 positions matching TRBD1. This sequence was found in an adult in good health. As DNA, the CDR3 is TGCAGCGTTGGAGTTGGGACAGGGACCCCCGGAAACACCATATATTTT. Protein: CSVGVGTGTPGNTIYF.